Here is one T cell receptor beta chain with its context. Its cognate antigen is unknown. Included in the TCR beta cDNA libraries were unique molecular identifiers. Once roughly 0.95 to 10 million T cells were used, 400,000 to 550,000 cDNA molecules resulted. TCRdb recomputed calls from the PCR reads with MiXCR, one row per CDR3 protein. This table has 500,000 to 600,000 distinct CDR3 sequences, roughly 45% appearing once. These data come from a study of post-analysis software for immune sequencing data. The CDR3 has 13 amino acids. V gave up 3 bases and J gave up 6 bases, with 9 bases separating them. CDR1 and CDR2 (germline): WNHNN, SYGVQD (reference sequence). Study-wide results and caveats: Controls had lower frequencies than patients of roughly five TRBV segments, which included TRBV5-6, TRBV5-1 and TRBV20-1.

This receptor was obtained from a girl between 5 and 17 years old with multiple sclerosis. The chain joins TRBV10-1 to TRBJ1-5, with D unresolved. Specimen: blood. CDR3 nucleotides: TGCGCCAGCAGTGACTCGGTCAGTCAGCCCCAGCATTTT. This translates into CASSDSVSQPQHF.